The text below deals with one TCR beta chain. Its antigen is unknown. Base qualities are missing; no much larger clone stands one base away. This entry comes from a study of T-cell reconstitution after alpha-beta-depleted transplantation in children (dated by TCRdb to between 2015 and 2016). Concerning the study at large: T-cell immune reconstitution after TCRalphabeta/CD19-depleted allogeneic hematopoietic cell transplantation in children was quantitatively tracked in the study by means of TCR repertoire profiling. Overall results and qualifications from the work: Apparently early alphabetaT-cell count recovery about two months after transplant reportedly relied on only several hundred rapidly expanded clones derived from non-depleted graft cells. Hyperexpanded clone frequencies declined over subsequent months; after one year, T-cell counts and TCRbeta diversity were mostly attributed to newly produced T cells. In some patients, the high TCRbeta diversity seen at day 60 was put down to recipient T cells and intrathymic progenitors that had survived conditioning.

The library was generated by PCR. This sample was sequenced with an Illumina HiSeq 2500. TCR library preparation used molecular barcoding, with unique molecular identifiers applied to normalize quantification of the TCRbeta repertoire. TCRdb reprocessing: public reads trimmed at Q25 with fastp, clones called with MiXCR, in-frame beta chains kept. Each CDR3 protein gets just one entry, which takes the most common genes and DNA from the rows behind it. This sample lists some 440,000 distinct CDR3 sequences; around 15% were detected once. Of the sample, under 30% is held by the ten largest clones. The sample's treatment or condition, from its label and the paper: allogeneic hematopoietic cell transplantation with graft depleted of TCRalphabeta T cells and CD19 B cells. The transplant recipients were children given TCRalphabeta/CD19-depleted allogeneic hematopoietic cell grafts. Trimming removed 2 bases from V and 0 bases from J; the gene matches leave 10 bases unexplained. Taken from the germline V gene (reference sequence), the CDR1 and CDR2 loops are DFQATT and SNEGSKA. Inclusive of the bounding cysteine and phenylalanine, the CDR3 is 18 residues long. The sequence is cut down to CDR3 DNA, 54 bases in frame from base 1.

Material: PBMCs, mostly from graft donor cells, obtained 360 days after TCRalphabeta/CD19-depleted stem cell transplant. This TCR was recovered from a boy younger than two who had a stem cell transplant for Wiskott-Aldrich syndrome, so the T cells may come from the graft donor. Rearrangement joined TRBV20-1 to TRBJ2-1; TRBD2 fits 10 bases in the junction. The bases are TGCAGTGCTAGAAACCTTCCTAGCGGGGGCCCCTCCTACAATGAGCAGTTCTTC. It codes for CSARNLPSGGPSYNEQFF.